This TCR beta chain was recovered during a study of T cell clonotyping in hematopoietic cell transplantation. Findings and caveats of the study: Without cell sorting, CD4 versus CD8 contributions remain unresolved. Higher Inverse Simpson Index values in graft donor and pretransplant recipient predicted broader posttransplant TCR diversity. Few recipient clonotypes overlapped donors; over 97% were de novo at given depth.

Using immunoSEQ multiplex PCR, the repertoire was profiled, and TCRdb retains in-frame clones only, with some absent. The repertoire has approximately 9,100 clones, approximately 79% of them found once; the top ten carry around a third. Documented time point: recipient sample about 28 days before transplant, after cytoreduction. Recipient blood drawn about 28 days pretransplant and days 30, 100, 180 after. CDR3 size: 13 residues. Trimming cost V 4 bases and J 7 bases; bases outside gene matches: 4. The V gene's germline CDR1 is MNHNS and CDR2 SASEGT. A word on this clone: Its specificity is unknown.

This sample comprised peripheral blood mononuclear cells, obtained before stem cell transplant. The source is a man aged 60 to 69 with acute myeloid leukemia. Some clones in this sample may be carry-over from other donors' samples. The chain employs TRBV6-1 and TRBJ1-2; the match to TRBD1 covers 9 bases. CDR3 nucleotides: TGTGCCAGCAGTGCGGGACAGGGAGTTGGCTACACCTTC. This sequence encodes CASSAGQGVGYTF.